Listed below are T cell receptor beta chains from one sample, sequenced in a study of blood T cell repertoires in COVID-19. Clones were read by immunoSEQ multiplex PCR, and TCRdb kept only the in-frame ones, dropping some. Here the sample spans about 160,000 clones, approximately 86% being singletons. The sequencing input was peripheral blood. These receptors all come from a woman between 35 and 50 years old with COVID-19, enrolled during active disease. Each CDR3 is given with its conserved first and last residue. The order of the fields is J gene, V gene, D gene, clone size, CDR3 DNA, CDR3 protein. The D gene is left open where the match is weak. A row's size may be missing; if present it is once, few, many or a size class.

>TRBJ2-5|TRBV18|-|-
TGTGCCAGCTCACCAAGAAGCGGCCAAGAGACCCAGTACTTC
CASSPRSGQETQYF
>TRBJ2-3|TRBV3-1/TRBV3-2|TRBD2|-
TGTGCCAGCAGCAGGACTAGCGGGAGTACCCCCCTCTCCCAGTATTTT
CASSRTSGSTPLSQYF
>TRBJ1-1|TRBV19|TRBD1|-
TGTGCCAGTAGTATGGGTAACAGGGGCGGCACTGAAGCTTTCTTT
CASSMGNRGGTEAFF
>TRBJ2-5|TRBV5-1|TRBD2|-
TGCGCCAGCAGCTTGACTAGCGGGAGTTTGGGAGAGACCCAGTACTTC
CASSLTSGSLGETQYF
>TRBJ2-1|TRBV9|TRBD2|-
TGTGCCAGCAGCGTGGCTGCTAGCGGCAATGAGCAGTTCTTC
CASSVAASGNEQFF
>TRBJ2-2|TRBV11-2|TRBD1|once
TGTGCCAGCAGCTCGACAGGGCGGACCGGGGAGCTGTTTTTT
CASSSTGRTGELFF
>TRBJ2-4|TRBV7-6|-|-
TGTGCCAGCAGCTTAGCGCATAGAGGGTTTGGCTCCGGGGTAAACATTCAGTACTTC
CASSLAHRGFGSGVNIQYF
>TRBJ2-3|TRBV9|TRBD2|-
TGTGCCAGCAGCCCAAGGGGTCTAGCGGGAGTCGCAGATACGCAGTATTTT
CASSPRGLAGVADTQYF
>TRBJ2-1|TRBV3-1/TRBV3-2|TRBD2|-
TGTGCCAGCAGCCAAGATTGGGGCGGCGGGAGGGGACGCAATGAGCAGTTCTTC
CASSQDWGGGRGRNEQFF
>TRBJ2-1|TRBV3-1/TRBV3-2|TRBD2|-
TGTGCCAGCAGCCAATTCCCGCAAATCCCGGGGGGAGCGAGCTACAATGAGCAGTTCTTC
CASSQFPQIPGGASYNEQFF
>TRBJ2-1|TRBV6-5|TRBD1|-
TGTGCCAGCAGGGATCCGGGACAGGGAAGGAATGAGCAGTTCTTC
CASRDPGQGRNEQFF
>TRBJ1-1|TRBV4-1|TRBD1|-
TGCGCCAGCAGCCAAGTCCACAGGGGAGTATCCTTGGGGAACACTGAAGCTTTCTTT
CASSQVHRGVSLGNTEAFF
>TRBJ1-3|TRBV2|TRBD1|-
TGTGCCAGCAGTTCTCCCCAGGGGGCACACACCATATATTTT
CASSSPQGAHTIYF
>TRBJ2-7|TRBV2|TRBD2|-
TGTGCCAGCATGGCAGCGGGGGGAAGGAAACCCTACGAGCAGTACTTC
CASMAAGGRKPYEQYF
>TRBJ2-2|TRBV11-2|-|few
TGTGCCAGCAGCTCTGAGACCGGGGAGCTGTTTTTT
CASSSETGELFF
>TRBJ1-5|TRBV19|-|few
TGTGCCAGTACCCCATCGGGGGTAAGCTATACTCTGAGCAATCAGCCCCAGCATTTT
CASTPSGVSYTLSNQPQHF
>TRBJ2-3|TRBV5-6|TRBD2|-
TGTGCCAGCAGCACCGCGGGGGGATCAGATACGCAGTATTTT
CASSTAGGSDTQYF
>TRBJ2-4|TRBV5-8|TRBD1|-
TGTGCCAGCAGCTACGACTTCGACAGGGCAAACATTCAGTACTTC
CASSYDFDRANIQYF
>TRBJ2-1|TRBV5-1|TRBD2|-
TGCGCCAGCAGCTCCTACCCTAGCGGGAGGGGCAATGAGCAGTTCTTC
CASSSYPSGRGNEQFF
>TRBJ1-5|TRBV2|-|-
TGTGCCAGCAGACTAGGAGGGTCCAATCAGCCCCAGCATTTT
CASRLGGSNQPQHF
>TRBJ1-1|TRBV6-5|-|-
TGTGCCAGCCGTCGGGGTATGAACACTGAAGCTTTCTTT
CASRRGMNTEAFF
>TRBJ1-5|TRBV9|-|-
TGTGCCAGCGGGGGGGATGGAAATCAGCCCCAGCATTTT
CASGGDGNQPQHF
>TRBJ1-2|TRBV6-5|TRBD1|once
TGTGCCAGCAGTTACTCCCCACAGGGGGCTGGCGTCTTC
CASSYSPQGAGVF
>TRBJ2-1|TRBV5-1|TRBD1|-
TGCGCCAGCAGTTTACGACAGGGAGCGCGACTATACAATGAGCAGTTCTTC
CASSLRQGARLYNEQFF
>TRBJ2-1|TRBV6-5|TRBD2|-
TGTGCCAGCACAAGACTAGCGGGGGACAATGAGCAGTTCTTC
CASTRLAGDNEQFF
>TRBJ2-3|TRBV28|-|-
TGTGCCAGCAGTTTTTCGGGAAGCACAGATACGCAGTATTTT
CASSFSGSTDTQYF
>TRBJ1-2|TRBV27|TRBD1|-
TGTGCCAGCAGCAATAAACAGGGGGCGTTAAATGGCTACACCTTC
CASSNKQGALNGYTF
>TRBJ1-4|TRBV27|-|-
TGTGCCAGCGGTCGTAGTTCGGTTGAAAAACTGTTTTTT
CASGRSSVEKLFF
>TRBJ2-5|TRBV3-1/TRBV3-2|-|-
TGTGCCAGCAGCCACCAACTAGCTAGGCAGACCCAGTACTTC
CASSHQLARQTQYF
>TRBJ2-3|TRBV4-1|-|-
TGCGCCAGCAGCCAAGATGGGCTAGCGCGGACGCAGTATTTT
CASSQDGLARTQYF
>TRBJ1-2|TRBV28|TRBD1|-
TGTGCCAGCCAGGGACAGAGGAGCTACACCTTC
CASQGQRSYTF
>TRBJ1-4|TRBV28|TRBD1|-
TGTGCCACAATCCAGGGGGGAAACCGGGAAAAACTGTTTTTT
CATIQGGNREKLFF
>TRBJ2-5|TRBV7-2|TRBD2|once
TGTGCCAGCAGCTATAAAGGGACTAGCGGTACGGAGACCCAGTACTTC
CASSYKGTSGTETQYF
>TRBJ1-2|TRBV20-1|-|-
TGCAGTGCTAGTAGTTGGGACACCTTAACTGGTGGCTACACCTTC
CSASSWDTLTGGYTF
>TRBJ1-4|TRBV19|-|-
TGTGCCAGTACCTATTCTCTCGGTGAAAAACTGTTTTTT
CASTYSLGEKLFF
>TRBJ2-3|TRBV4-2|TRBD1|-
TGTGCCAGCAGCCCAGGGGACAGGGATACAGATACGCAGTATTTT
CASSPGDRDTDTQYF
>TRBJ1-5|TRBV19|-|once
TGTGCCAGTAGTATTCGGGGGAATCAGCCCCAGCATTTT
CASSIRGNQPQHF
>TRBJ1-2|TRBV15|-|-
TGTGCCACCAGCAGGCCGGGGGAGAGTAACTATGGCTACACCTTC
CATSRPGESNYGYTF
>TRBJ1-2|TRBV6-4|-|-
TGTGCCAGCAGTGCCTCGGGGAGGGGCGGGGATGGCTACACCTTC
CASSASGRGGDGYTF
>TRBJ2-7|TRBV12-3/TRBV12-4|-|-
TGTGCCAGCACGGACAGATCCTACGAGCAGTACTTC
CASTDRSYEQYF
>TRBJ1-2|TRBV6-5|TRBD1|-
TGTGCCAGCAGTCCTTCCCGGGACAGGCTTTGGGGCTACACCTTC
CASSPSRDRLWGYTF
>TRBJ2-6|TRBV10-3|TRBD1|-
TGTGCCATCAGCGTGGGACAGGCAGGGGCCAACGTCCTGACTTTC
CAISVGQAGANVLTF
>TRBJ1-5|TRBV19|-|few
TGTGCCAGTACCCTGGGGCGGAGGGGAAGACAGCCCCAGCATTTT
CASTLGRRGRQPQHF
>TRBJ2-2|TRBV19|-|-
TGTGCCAGTAGTCTCGACAGGCCGAACACCGGGGAGCTGTTTTTT
CASSLDRPNTGELFF
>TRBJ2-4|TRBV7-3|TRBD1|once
TGTGCCAGCAGCTTAACAATAGGGGGCTTCACCAAAAACATTCAGTACTTC
CASSLTIGGFTKNIQYF
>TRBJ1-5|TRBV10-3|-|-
TGTGCCATCAGTGAAAATAATAGCAATCAGCCCCAGCATTTT
CAISENNSNQPQHF
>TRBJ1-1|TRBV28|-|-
TGTGCCAGCAGTTTCCCTTCGCGGAGCACTGAAGCTTTCTTT
CASSFPSRSTEAFF
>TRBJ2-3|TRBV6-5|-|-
TGTGCCAGCAGGGGATCGGGGACAGATACGCAGTATTTT
CASRGSGTDTQYF
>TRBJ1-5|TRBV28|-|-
TGTGCCAGCAGTTTCCACGGTGAATTCTACCAGCCCCAGCATTTT
CASSFHGEFYQPQHF
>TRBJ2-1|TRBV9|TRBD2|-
TGTGCCAGCAGCCGCAACGGCGGGAGGTACAATGAGCAGTTCTTC
CASSRNGGRYNEQFF
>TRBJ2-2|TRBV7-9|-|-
TGTGCCAGCAGCTTAGGAGCAGGGGCGATGGGGACCGGGGAGCTGTTTTTT
CASSLGAGAMGTGELFF
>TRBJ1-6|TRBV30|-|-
TGTGCCTGGATACCCCCTTCGAGGGTTTCACCCCTCCACTTT
CAWIPPSRVSPLHF
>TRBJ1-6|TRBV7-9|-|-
TGTGCCAGCAGCTCAGGGGCACGGCAAAGCTCCTATAATTCACCCCTCCACTTT
CASSSGARQSSYNSPLHF